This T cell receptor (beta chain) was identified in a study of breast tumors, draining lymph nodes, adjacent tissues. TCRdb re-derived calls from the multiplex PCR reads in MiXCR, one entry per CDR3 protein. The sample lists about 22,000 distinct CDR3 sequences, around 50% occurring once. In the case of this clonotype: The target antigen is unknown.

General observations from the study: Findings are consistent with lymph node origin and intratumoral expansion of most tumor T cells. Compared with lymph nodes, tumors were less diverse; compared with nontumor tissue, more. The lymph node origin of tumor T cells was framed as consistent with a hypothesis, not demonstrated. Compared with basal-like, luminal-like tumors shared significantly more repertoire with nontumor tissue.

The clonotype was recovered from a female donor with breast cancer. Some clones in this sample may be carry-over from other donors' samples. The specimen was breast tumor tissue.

The chain's CDR3 is CASSLGASGMNEQFF. As DNA, the CDR3 is TGCGCCAGCAGCTTGGGGGCTAGCGGGATGAATGAGCAGTTCTTC. This rearrangement joins TRBV5-1 to TRBJ2-1; TRBD2 aligns across 9 bases. The CDR3 contains 15 residues. Germline CDR1 reads SGHRS; CDR2 reads YFSETQ. Unmatched junction bases numbered 5, after V lost 0 bases and J lost 7 bases.